The 18 T cell receptor beta chains presented below share a single source sample, sequenced in a study of cytomegalovirus exposure and HLA in healthy donors. Using immunoSEQ multiplex PCR, the repertoire was profiled, and TCRdb retains in-frame clones only, with some absent. Among 65,000 or so clones listed, about 92% were seen once. The specimen sequenced was PBMCs. The origin of the receptors is a woman aged 18 to 35 in good health and CMV-seronegative.

The CDR3 sequence: CASRLGAMNTEAFF. The CDR3 DNA follows: TGTGCCAGCAGGTTGGGGGCCATGAACACTGAAGCTTTCTTT. This chain connects TRBV6-1 to TRBJ1-1; D may be TRBD1 (6 bases). The CDR3 has 14 amino acids. Germline V gene lookup returns CDR1 MNHNS and CDR2 SASEGT. Trimming stripped 6 bases from V and 0 bases from J, with 11 bases between.

As DNA, the CDR3 is TGTGCCAGTACAGGCACCTTGAACACTGAAGCTTTCTTT. Its translation: CASTGTLNTEAFF. The rearrangement joins TRBV19 to TRBJ1-1; D ambiguous. The CDR3 covers 13 residues. V lost 7 bases and J 0 bases, leaving 9 bases between the germline ends. Germline CDR1 reads LNHDA; CDR2 reads SQIVND (reference sequence).

The chain recombines TRBV25-1 with TRBJ1-1; D not certain. Germline V lookup: CDR1 MGHDK, CDR2 SYGVNS. This CDR3 is 13 amino acids long. V lost 1 base to trimming and J lost 1 base, with 4 bases between them. The CDR3 DNA is TGTGCCAGCAGTGAATTCGGGAACACTGAAGCTTTCTTT. It is translated as CASSEFGNTEAFF.

The rearrangement uses TRBV7-8 and TRBJ1-2; 8 bases match TRBD1. The CDR3 is 13 residues long. Losses at the gene ends were 4 bases for V and 5 bases for J; bases not matched to a gene: 3. Germline loops: CDR1 SGHVS, CDR2 FQNEAQ. In DNA form, the CDR3 reads TGTGCCAGCAGCTCCCGGACAGGGTATGGCTACACCTTC. Translated: CASSSRTGYGYTF.

The chain carries TRBV4-3 and TRBJ2-1; tentative D call: TRBD2 (6 bases). V was pared by 0 bases and J by 0 bases, with 12 bases between. The CDR3 extends over 17 amino acids. CDR1 and CDR2 from the germline V gene are LGHNA and YSLEER. The CDR3 bases are TGCGCCAGCAGCCAAGAAACTAGCTTCAGCTCCTACAATGAGCAGTTCTTC. Translation gives CASSQETSFSSYNEQFF.

V and J are TRBV5-1 and TRBJ2-3; 12 positions agree with TRBD2. The CDR3 is 15 amino acids. The junction had 2 bases not matched to a gene; V was cut back by 4 bases and J by 2 bases. Germline CDR1 and CDR2: SGHRS and YFSETQ. CDR3 protein: CASSGLAGTTDTQYF. The CDR3 nucleotides are TGCGCCAGCAGCGGACTAGCGGGGACCACAGATACGCAGTATTTT.

The J gene is TRBJ1-6, the V gene TRBV28, with TRBD1 as a possible D gene (5 bases). The germline V and J ends were trimmed by 5 bases and 0 bases, with 11 bases remaining between them. CDR1 and CDR2 (germline): MDHEN, SYDVKM. The CDR3 has 16 residues. The CDR3 DNA reads TGTGCCAGCAGTACCCCGACAGACTCCTATAATTCACCCCTCCACTTT. It yields the protein CASSTPTDSYNSPLHF.

A single count supports this clone. The CDR3 reads CSVEASGETYEQYF. The CDR3, as DNA: TGCAGCGTTGAGGCTAGCGGTGAGACCTACGAGCAGTACTTC. The chain carries TRBV29-1 and TRBJ2-7; 7 nucleotides line up with TRBD2. Germline V gene lookup returns CDR1 SQVTM and CDR2 ANQGSEA. The CDR3 has 14 residues. Trimming took 3 bases from V and 2 from J; bases not matched to a gene: 7.

The chain is built from TRBV11-2 and TRBJ2-7; D not certain. CDR3 length equals 13 residues. V was shortened by 1 base and J by 3 bases, with 7 bases between the two germline ends. Germline V gene lookup returns CDR1 SGHAT and CDR2 FQNNGV. CDR3 amino acids: CASSLGPGYEQYF. CDR3 sequence (DNA): TGTGCCAGCAGCTTAGGTCCGGGCTACGAGCAGTACTTC.

This clone was seen just once. The chain employs TRBV19 and TRBJ1-2, with no clear D. CDR1 is LNHDA, CDR2 SQIVND, per germline (reference sequence). Trimming stripped 5 bases from V and 4 bases from J, with 23 bases between. The CDR3 covers 17 residues. The CDR3, as DNA: TGTGCCAGTAGTCCGCTATTTGTGCAGGAGGCGAGCTATGGCTACACCTTC. Residues: CASSPLFVQEASYGYTF.

V usage is TRBV7-2 and J usage is TRBJ2-5, with TRBD2 matching over 9 bases. CDR3 length equals 16 residues. V dropped 5 bases and J dropped 5; count of bases not matched to a gene: 12. From germline, CDR1 is SGHTA and CDR2 FQGNSA. The CDR3 DNA reads TGTGCCAGCAGCACTATTGGGACTAGCTTGTTCGAGACCCAGTACTTC. Encoded protein: CASSTIGTSLFETQYF.

The sample holds a few counts of this clone. Germline is not matched at one junction end, which may reflect a read error. The chain uses TRBV10-3 and TRBJ2-7; D remains ambiguous. Germline CDR1 ENHRY, CDR2 SYGVKD. The CDR3 length is 14 residues. The CDR3 nucleotides read TGTGCCAGCAGTGAAGAAATCGGGTCCTACGAGCAGTACTTC. As protein: CASSEEIGSYEQYF.

The V gene is TRBV5-1, the J gene TRBJ2-1, with TRBD1 identical over 7 bases. CDR3 size: 14 residues. J gave up 7 bases and V 4 bases, and 8 bases lay outside the gene matches. Germline V gene sequence: CDR1 SGHRS, CDR2 YFSETQ. The CDR3 DNA follows: TGCGCCAGCAGCCCATTCGGCAGGGGGAATGAGCAGTTCTTC. Amino acids: CASSPFGRGNEQFF.

The rearrangement joins TRBV4-1 to TRBJ2-1, with 15 bases lining up with TRBD2. Germline-derived CDR1 and CDR2 are MGHRA and YSYEKL. This CDR3 region has 17 residues. V shed 3 bases and J 7 bases; nucleotides not matched to a gene: 7. CDR3 DNA: TGCGCCAGCAGCCAGACACCGGGACTAGCGGGAGGTAATGAGCAGTTCTTC. Amino acid sequence: CASSQTPGLAGGNEQFF.

This clone has just one count. This chain links TRBV6-5 with TRBJ1-2; D remains ambiguous. Between the trimmed V and J ends, which lost 0 bases and 8 bases, there was a span of 13 bases. Looked up from germline, CDR1 is MNHEY and CDR2 is SVGAGI. This CDR3 is 14 amino acids long. In DNA, the CDR3 is TGTGCCAGCAGTTACTCGAGCGGGTCTGGAGGCTACACCTTC. It yields the protein CASSYSSGSGGYTF.

V and J are TRBV19 and TRBJ1-5, with 7 nucleotides matching TRBD1. The germline gives CDR1 LNHDA, CDR2 SQIVND (reference sequence). The V segment lost 4 bases and the J segment 1 base; nucleotides outside the gene matches: 4. The CDR3 contains 15 residues. Written as DNA, the CDR3 is TGTGCCAGTAGTACTGGGGACAGCAGCAATCAGCCCCAGCATTTT. Its protein is CASSTGDSSNQPQHF.

The rearrangement links TRBV7-9 to TRBJ2-7; weak D call: TRBD1 (5 bases). This CDR3 spans 14 amino acids. The germline V and J ends were trimmed by 3 bases and 3 bases, with 12 bases remaining between them. The germline gives CDR1 SEHNR, CDR2 FQNEAQ (reference sequence). The CDR3 sequence is CASSLTTAIYEQYF. Here the CDR3 DNA reads TGTGCCAGCAGCTTGACGACAGCTATCTACGAGCAGTACTTC.

V gene TRBV14 combines with J gene TRBJ2-2; TRBD1 might be the D (6 bases). Germline CDR1 is SGHDN and CDR2 is FVKESK. This CDR3 region has 18 residues. The V end lost 2 bases, the J end lost 0 bases, and 16 bases lay between the germline ends. CDR3 coding DNA: TGTGCCAGCAGCCAAACCCGAGGGGGTCTAGCGAACACCGGGGAGCTGTTTTTT. Its translation: CASSQTRGGLANTGELFF.